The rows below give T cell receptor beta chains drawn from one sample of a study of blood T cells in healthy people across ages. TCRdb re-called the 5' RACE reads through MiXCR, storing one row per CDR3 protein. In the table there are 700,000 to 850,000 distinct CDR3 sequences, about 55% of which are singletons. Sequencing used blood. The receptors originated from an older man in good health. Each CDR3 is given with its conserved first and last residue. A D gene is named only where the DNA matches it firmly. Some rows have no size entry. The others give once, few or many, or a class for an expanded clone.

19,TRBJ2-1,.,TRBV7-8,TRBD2,TGTGCCAGCAGCTTAGCGAGGACTAGCGGGAAGGGCTCCTACAATGAGCAGTTCTTC,CASSLARTSGKGSYNEQFF
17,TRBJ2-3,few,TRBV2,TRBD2,TGTGCCAGCAGGGGCCCGATGACTAGCGGAAACACAGATACGCAGTATTTT,CASRGPMTSGNTDTQYF
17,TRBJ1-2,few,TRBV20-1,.,TGCAGTGCTAGAGAAAGTGGCAGGGGCGGCGGTGACTCTGGCTACACCTTC,CSARESGRGGGDSGYTF
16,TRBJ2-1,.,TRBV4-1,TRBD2,TGCGCCAGCAGCCAAAACCTAGCGGGAGCGTACAATGAGCAGTTCTTC,CASSQNLAGAYNEQFF
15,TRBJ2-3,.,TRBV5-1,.,TGCGCCAGCAGCTTAAGGTCCAATGGTGCAGATACGCAGTATTTT,CASSLRSNGADTQYF
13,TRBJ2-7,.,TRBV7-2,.,TGTGCCAGCAGCGTACGCGGGAAATACGAGCAGTACTTC,CASSVRGKYEQYF
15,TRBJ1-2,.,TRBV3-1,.,TGTGCCAGCAGCCCAAGGGGCCCGCTTCACTATGGCTACACCTTC,CASSPRGPLHYGYTF
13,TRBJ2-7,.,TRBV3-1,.,TGTGCCAGCAGCCGCCCGGCAAGGGGCGAGCAGTACTTC,CASSRPARGEQYF
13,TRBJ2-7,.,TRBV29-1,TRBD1,TGCAGCGTTCCGGGACAGGGCCTCTACGAGCAGTACTTC,CSVPGQGLYEQYF
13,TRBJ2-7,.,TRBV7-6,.,TGTGCCAGCAGCATAGGGGAATCCTACGAGCAGTACTTC,CASSIGESYEQYF
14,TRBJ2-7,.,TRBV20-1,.,TGCAGTGCTAGAGATTCCAGGGCGGCCTACGAGCAGTACTTC,CSARDSRAAYEQYF
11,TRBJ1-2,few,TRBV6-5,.,TGTGCCAGCGGGGTGAACTATGGCTACACCTTC,CASGVNYGYTF
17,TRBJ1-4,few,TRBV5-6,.,TGTGCCAGCAGCTCCGGCACGGGAGGGTCCTGGCTGGAAAAACTGTTTTTT,CASSSGTGGSWLEKLFF
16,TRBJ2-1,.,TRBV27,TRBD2,TGTGCCAGCAGTTTCTCCGGACTAGCGGGCGTTAGTGAGCAGTTCTTC,CASSFSGLAGVSEQFF
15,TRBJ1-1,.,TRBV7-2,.,TGTGCCAGCAGCTTAGTTTTACCGGGCTACCCTGAAGCTTTCTTT,CASSLVLPGYPEAFF
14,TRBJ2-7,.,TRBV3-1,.,TGTGCCAGCAGCCCAGGACATGACCGGTACGAGCAGTACTTC,CASSPGHDRYEQYF
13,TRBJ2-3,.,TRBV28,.,TGTGCCAGCAGTCCCCCTCGGCACAGATACGCGTATTTT,CASSPPRHRYAYF
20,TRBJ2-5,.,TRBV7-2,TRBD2,TGTGCCAGCAGCTTGATGCCCTCGACGAGACTAGCGGGGGGGCAAGAGACCCAGTACTTC,CASSLMPSTRLAGGQETQYF
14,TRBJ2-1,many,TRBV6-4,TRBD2,TGTGCCAGCAGTCTACTAGCGGGAGTGGGAGAGCAGTTCTTC,CASSLLAGVGEQFF
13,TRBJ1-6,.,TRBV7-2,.,TGTGCCAGCAGCCCGGGGGGCGGCTCACCCCTCCACTTT,CASSPGGGSPLHF
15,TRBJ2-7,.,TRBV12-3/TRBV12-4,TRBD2,TGTGCCAGCAGTATAACTAGCGGGAGGGCCCACGAGCAGTACTTC,CASSITSGRAHEQYF
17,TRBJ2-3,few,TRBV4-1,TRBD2,TGCGCCAGCAGCCAAGAAACCAGCGGGAGAGTGCACAGATACGCGTATTTT,CASSQETSGRVHRYAYF
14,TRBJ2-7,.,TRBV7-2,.,TGTGCCAGCAGCCGATTCGGGGCCCTATACGAGCAGTACTTC,CASSRFGALYEQYF
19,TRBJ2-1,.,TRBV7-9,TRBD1,TGTGCCAGCAGCTTAACCAGGGGGCAAGACCTGAGCTCCTACAATGAGCAGTTCTTC,CASSLTRGQDLSSYNEQFF
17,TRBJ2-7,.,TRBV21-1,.,TGTGCCAGCAGCAAAGGCGGCGGAAACTCAAACTCCTACGAGCAGTACTTC,CASSKGGGNSNSYEQYF
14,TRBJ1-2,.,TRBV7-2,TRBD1,TGTGCCAGCAGCTTAGGACAGGGTAACTATGGCTACGCCTTC,CASSLGQGNYGYAF
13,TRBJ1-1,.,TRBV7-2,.,TGTGCCAGCAGCTTAAATGGTCTCAGTGAAGCTTTCTTT,CASSLNGLSEAFF
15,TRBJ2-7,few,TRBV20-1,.,TGCAGTGCTAGAGATCTAGAGACACACCACTACGAGCAGTACTTC,CSARDLETHHYEQYF
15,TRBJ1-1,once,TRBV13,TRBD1,TGTGCCAGCAGCCCTGAAAGGGGGCCGGAGACTGAAGCTTTCTTT,CASSPERGPETEAFF
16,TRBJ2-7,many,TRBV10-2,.,TGCGCCAGCAGTGAGCCGGGCGGATTGAGCTCCTACGAGCAGTACTTC,CASSEPGGLSSYEQYF
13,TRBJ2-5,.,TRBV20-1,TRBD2,TGCAGTGCTAGAGATCGAGCGGGAGAGGAGACGTACTTC,CSARDRAGEETYF
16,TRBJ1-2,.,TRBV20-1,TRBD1,TGCAGTGCTTTCCCCCTAGACTTGGAGGGGGCGCGAGGCTACACCTTC,CSAFPLDLEGARGYTF